These T cell receptor beta chains were read from a single sample in a study of blood T cell repertoires in COVID-19. Assay: immunoSEQ multiplex PCR; the TCRdb copy retains only in-frame clones and omits some. The repertoire holds approximately 230,000 clones, with about 80% as singletons. Sample: PBMCs or T cells enriched from blood (not recorded which). The source of these receptors is a middle-aged man who had recovered from COVID-19. Each CDR3 is given with its conserved first and last residue. D genes are given only for firm matches. Clone size is stated in some rows and not others, as once, few, many or a class when expanded.

j_call | v_call | clone_size | d_call | cdr3_nt | cdr3_aa
TRBJ2-3 | TRBV7-3 | once | TRBD2 | TGTGCCAGCAGCTATAGCGGGAGCACAGATACGCAGTATTTT | CASSYSGSTDTQYF
TRBJ1-5 | TRBV28 | - | - | TGTGCCAGCAGATCTCCGGTTAATCAGCCCCAGCATTTT | CASRSPVNQPQHF
TRBJ2-4 | TRBV10-3 | - | TRBD2 | TGTGCCAGAATAGCGGGGGGGCCCAAAAACATTCAGTACTTC | CARIAGGPKNIQYF
TRBJ1-6 | TRBV18 | - | - | TGTGCCAGCTCAACGACAGGAAATAATTCACCCCTCCACTTT | CASSTTGNNSPLHF
TRBJ1-2 | TRBV4-2 | - | - | TGTGCCAGCAGCACAATACAGGATGGCTACACCTTC | CASSTIQDGYTF
TRBJ1-2 | TRBV13 | - | TRBD1 | TGTGCCAGCAGCACCCCGGACAGGGGGCCCTTAGGCTACACCTTC | CASSTPDRGPLGYTF
TRBJ2-2 | TRBV11-3 | - | - | TGTGCCAGCAGCTTAGGGACAGTAAACACCGGGGAGCTGTTTTTT | CASSLGTVNTGELFF
TRBJ1-4 | TRBV11-2 | - | - | TGTGCCAGCAGCGCCGGACAGACACCTAATGAAAAACTGTTTTTT | CASSAGQTPNEKLFF
TRBJ1-1 | TRBV6-5 | - | - | TGTGCCAGCAGCTTCTCCAGGGACACTGAAGCTTTCTTT | CASSFSRDTEAFF
TRBJ1-1 | TRBV7-9 | - | - | TGTGCCAGCAGCTTCCAGGGTTTGAACACTGAAGCTTTCTTT | CASSFQGLNTEAFF
TRBJ2-2 | TRBV30 | - | TRBD1 | TGTGCCTGGAATAGGGGGCTTAGTACCGGGGAGCTGTTTTTT | CAWNRGLSTGELFF
TRBJ2-7 | TRBV5-1 | - | TRBD1 | TGCGCCAGCAGCCGGGGACAGGGTAGTCTCGAGCAGTACTTC | CASSRGQGSLEQYF
TRBJ1-3 | TRBV29-1 | - | - | TGCAGCGTTGGCCAGGTCAGCTCTGGAAACACCATATATTTT | CSVGQVSSGNTIYF
TRBJ1-2 | TRBV2 | few | TRBD1 | TGTGCCAGCAGGGCGGGGACAGGGTTTGGCTACACCTTC | CASRAGTGFGYTF
TRBJ1-4 | TRBV28 | - | - | TGTGCCAGCAGACCTCTAGAAGGAGGACGGGAGGAAAAACTGTTTTTT | CASRPLEGGREEKLFF
TRBJ1-2 | TRBV10-2 | - | - | TGCGCCAGCAGTGAGGGGGGGTACTATGGCTACACCTTC | CASSEGGYYGYTF
TRBJ1-2 | TRBV7-9 | - | - | TGTGCCAGCAGCTTACAGGAAGGGGCTGGCTACACCTTC | CASSLQEGAGYTF
TRBJ1-2 | TRBV20-1 | - | TRBD1 | TGCAGTGCTAGAGGTGGACAGGGCGGAATATTC | CSARGGQGGIF
TRBJ1-2 | TRBV24-1 | - | TRBD1 | TGTGCCACCAGTGACCTGGATGACAGGGGGCATGGCTATGGCTACACCTTC | CATSDLDDRGHGYGYTF
TRBJ2-1 | TRBV19 | - | TRBD2 | TGTGCCAGTAGTATCTCTAGCGGGAGGGCCAGTGAGCAGTTCTTC | CASSISSGRASEQFF
TRBJ2-3 | TRBV6-2/TRBV6-3 | medium-sized | - | TGTGCCAGCAGTTCTCGTGGGGGGGCAAGCACAGATACGCAGTATTTT | CASSSRGGASTDTQYF
TRBJ2-5 | TRBV7-8 | - | TRBD2 | TGTGCCAGCAGCTTAGTTGGTGGCGGGAGAGGGGAGACCCAGTACTTC | CASSLVGGGRGETQYF
TRBJ2-7 | TRBV6-5 | few | - | TGTGCCAGCAGTTACGAGCGTGCTTACGAGCAGTACTTC | CASSYERAYEQYF
TRBJ1-3 | TRBV19 | - | TRBD1 | TGTGCCAGTAGTCCCCGGACAGGGCCTGGAAACACCATATATTTT | CASSPRTGPGNTIYF
TRBJ2-3 | TRBV5-1 | - | - | TGCGCCAGCAGCTTGGTCCCACTTGGGCTTAACACAGATACGCAGTATTTT | CASSLVPLGLNTDTQYF
TRBJ1-2 | TRBV30 | - | TRBD1 | TGTGCCTGGAGTGTAAAAACAGGGGGCGGCTATGGCTACACCTTC | CAWSVKTGGGYGYTF